This record concerns one T cell receptor (beta chain) sequence. These data originate in a study of blood T cell repertoires in COVID-19. Study as a whole: Samples of COVID-19 (acute and convalescent) were obtained from the United States, Italy and Spain.

Data came from immunoSEQ multiplex PCR; TCRdb stores just in-frame clones and leaves some out. Here the sample spans over 95,000 clones, roughly 81% being singletons. Germline lookup yields CDR1 LGHNT and CDR2 FRNRAP. CDR3 size: 16 residues. V was clipped by 1 base and J by 4 bases; unmatched bases: 6. This chain joins TRBV12-5 and TRBJ2-3, with TRBD2 matching 9 bases. Source material: peripheral blood. The clonotype comes from a man between 40 and 49 years old with acute or convalescent COVID-19. CDR3 in amino acids: CASGLAPGLASDTQYF. DNA for the CDR3: TGTGCTAGTGGTTTGGCCCCGGGACTAGCATCAGATACGCAGTATTTT.